The entry below gives a single T cell receptor beta chain sequence along with its context. Germline values: CDR1 SGDLS, CDR2 YYNGEE. This CDR3 region has 15 residues. V was pared by 3 bases and J by 6 bases, with 3 bases of the junction left unmatched. These data are taken from a study of shared T cell receptors in the human thymus. This table comes from immunoSEQ multiplex PCR, and its TCRdb copy is limited to in-frame clones, with some not included. The table has hundreds of thousands of clones, over 75% seen once. These data also formed part of another study, on human thymus T cells. From that second work: Related research described strongly overlapping thymic repertoires in unrelated people.

The genes are TRBV9 and TRBJ2-1; 13 nucleotides align to TRBD2. This TCR was recovered from a boy younger than two with a congenital heart defect. The sample comprised thymocytes. CDR3 protein: CASSAGTSGANEQFF. The DNA of the CDR3 is TGTGCCAGCAGCGCCGGGACTAGCGGGGCCAATGAGCAGTTCTTC. The full variable domain, its missing parts supplied by reference TRBV9 and TRBJ2-1, is DSGVTQTPKHLITATGQRVTLRCSPRSGDLSVYWYQQSLDQGLQFLIQYYNGEERAKGNILERFSAQQFPDLHSELNLSSLELGDSALYFCASSAGTSGANEQFFGPGTRLTVL.